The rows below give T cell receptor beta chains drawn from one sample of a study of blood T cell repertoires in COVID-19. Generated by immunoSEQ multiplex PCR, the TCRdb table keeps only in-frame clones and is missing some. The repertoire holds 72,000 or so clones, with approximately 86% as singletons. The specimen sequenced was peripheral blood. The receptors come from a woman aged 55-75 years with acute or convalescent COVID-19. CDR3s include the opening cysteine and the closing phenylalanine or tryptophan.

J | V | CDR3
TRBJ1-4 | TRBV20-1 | CSASPREEWEKLFF
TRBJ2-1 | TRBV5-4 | CASSRPSGGARNEQFF
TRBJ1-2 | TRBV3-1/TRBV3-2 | CASSPPTGSYGYTF
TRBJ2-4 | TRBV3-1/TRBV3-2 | CASSQAGQGFYIQYF
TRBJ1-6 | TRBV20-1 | CSASSGQRGSNSPLHF
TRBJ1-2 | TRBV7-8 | CASSLADRDGYGYTF
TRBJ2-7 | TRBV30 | CAWSTGTGSSYEQYF
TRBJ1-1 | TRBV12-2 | CASRLCPVPDSNRLLNTEAFF
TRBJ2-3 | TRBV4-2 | CASSGGGGQDTQYF
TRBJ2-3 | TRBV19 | CASSIRTGDTDTQYF
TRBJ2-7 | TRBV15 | CATSREKTNPYEQYF
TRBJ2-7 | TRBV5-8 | CASSLQGSSYEQYF
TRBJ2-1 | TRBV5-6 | CASSDLAGSYNEQFF
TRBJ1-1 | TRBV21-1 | CASHLRGAFF
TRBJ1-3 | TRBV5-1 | CASSLEGTVGNTIYF
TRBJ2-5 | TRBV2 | CASSVRGQGVKSETQYF
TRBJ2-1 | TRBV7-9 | CASSLRTDRGNEQFF
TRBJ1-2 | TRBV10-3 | CAISVTGSNYGYTF
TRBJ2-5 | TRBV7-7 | CASSPQGTFQETQYF
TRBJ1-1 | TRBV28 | CASRYYRGDTEAFF
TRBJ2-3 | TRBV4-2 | CASSQEGRGGPGTDTQYF
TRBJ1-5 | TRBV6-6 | CASSYRAFGSQPQHF
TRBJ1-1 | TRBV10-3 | CAISDPWGPTEAFF
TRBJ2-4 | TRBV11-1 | CASSLAMDRGPKNIQYF
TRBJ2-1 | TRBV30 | CAWSDRVF
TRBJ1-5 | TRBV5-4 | CASGTRRALNQPQHF
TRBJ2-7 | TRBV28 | CASSPAPGQGKAYEQYF
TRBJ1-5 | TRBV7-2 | CASSLAGTGAYSNQPQHF
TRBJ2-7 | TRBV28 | CASSLAGSYEQYF
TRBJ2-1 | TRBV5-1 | CASSLWLGDNEQFF
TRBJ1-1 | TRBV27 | CASSLLGHSEAFF
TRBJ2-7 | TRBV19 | CASSIQGARSYEQYF
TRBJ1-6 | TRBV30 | CAWSASLGSPLHF
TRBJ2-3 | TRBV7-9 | CASSLQKGRGTDTQYF
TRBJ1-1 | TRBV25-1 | CASKAEQGPAAEAFF
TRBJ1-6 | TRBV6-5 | CASSYSDSGNSPLHF
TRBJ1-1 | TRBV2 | CASMEEMNTEAFF
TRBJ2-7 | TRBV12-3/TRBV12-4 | CASSETSFREQYF
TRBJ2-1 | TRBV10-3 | CAISESRASGGKPLDNEQFF
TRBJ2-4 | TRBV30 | CAWSRDIDIQYF
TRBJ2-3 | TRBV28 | CASVRDTLIDTQYF
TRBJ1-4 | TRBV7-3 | CASQKQGAEEKLFF
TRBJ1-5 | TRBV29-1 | CSSREGGPGQPQHF
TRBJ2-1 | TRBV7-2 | CASSLARAGGSSYNEQFF
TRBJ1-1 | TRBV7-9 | CASSRTGVDTEAFF
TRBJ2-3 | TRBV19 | CASKGGVRVDTQYF
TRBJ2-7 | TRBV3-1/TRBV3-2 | CASSQVGARAYHEQYF
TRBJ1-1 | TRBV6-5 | CASSSDTEAFF
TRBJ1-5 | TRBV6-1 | CASSENRGSNQPQHF
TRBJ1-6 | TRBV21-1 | CASSKEGWDSPLHF
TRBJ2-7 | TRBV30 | CAWQRLAGHEQYF
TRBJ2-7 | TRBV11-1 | CASSLNYEQYF
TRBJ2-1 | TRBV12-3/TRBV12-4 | CASSFQNNEQFF
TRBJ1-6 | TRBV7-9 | CASSLTAESSPLHF
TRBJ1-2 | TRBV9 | CASSVDAGGDYGYTF
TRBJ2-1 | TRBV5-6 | CASSLGTSLSYNEQFF
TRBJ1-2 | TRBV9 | CASSATGTGANYGYTF